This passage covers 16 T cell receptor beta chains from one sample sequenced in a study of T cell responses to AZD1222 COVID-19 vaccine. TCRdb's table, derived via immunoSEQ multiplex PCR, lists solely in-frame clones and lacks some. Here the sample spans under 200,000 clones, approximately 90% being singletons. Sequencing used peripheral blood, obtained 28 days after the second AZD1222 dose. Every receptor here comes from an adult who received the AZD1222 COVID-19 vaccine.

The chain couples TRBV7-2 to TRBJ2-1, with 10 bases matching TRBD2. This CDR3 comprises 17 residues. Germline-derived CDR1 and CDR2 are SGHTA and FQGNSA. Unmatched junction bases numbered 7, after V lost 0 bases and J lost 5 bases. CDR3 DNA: TGTGCCAGCAGCTTAGCTCGGACTAGCGGACGGAACAATGAGCAGTTCTTC. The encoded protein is CASSLARTSGRNNEQFF.

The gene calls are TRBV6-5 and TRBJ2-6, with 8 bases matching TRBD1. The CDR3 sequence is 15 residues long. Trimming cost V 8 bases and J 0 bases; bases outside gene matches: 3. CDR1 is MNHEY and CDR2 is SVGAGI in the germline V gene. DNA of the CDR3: TGTGCCAGCGGGGGGACAGGCTCTGGGGCCAACGTCCTGACTTTC. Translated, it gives CASGGTGSGANVLTF.

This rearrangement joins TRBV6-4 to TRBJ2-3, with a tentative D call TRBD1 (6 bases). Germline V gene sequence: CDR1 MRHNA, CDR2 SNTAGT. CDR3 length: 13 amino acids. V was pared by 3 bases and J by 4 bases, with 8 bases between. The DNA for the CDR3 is TGTGCCAGCAGTGAAGGGGGTTCAGATACGCAGTATTTT. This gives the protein CASSEGGSDTQYF.

The CDR3 DNA reads TGTGCCAGCAGTCCAGGGGGCCCAAGTGAAGCTTTCTTT. It specifies CASSPGGPSEAFF. The rearrangement uses TRBV28 and TRBJ1-1; TRBD1 matches at 8 bases. This CDR3 region has 13 residues. Germline V gene sequence: CDR1 MDHEN, CDR2 SYDVKM. V lost 5 bases to trimming and J lost 7 bases; unmatched junction nucleotides: 6.

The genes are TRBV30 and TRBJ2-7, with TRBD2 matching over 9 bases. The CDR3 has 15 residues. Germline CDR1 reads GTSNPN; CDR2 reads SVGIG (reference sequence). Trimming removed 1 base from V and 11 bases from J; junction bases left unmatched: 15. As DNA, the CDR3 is TGTGCCTGGAGTGAAGGGTCTAGCGGGGCGAGTCGAAAGTACTTC. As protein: CAWSEGSSGASRKYF. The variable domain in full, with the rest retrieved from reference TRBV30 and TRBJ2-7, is SQTIHQWPATLVQPVGSPLSLECTVEGTSNPNLYWYRQAAGRGLQLLFYSVGIGQISSEVPQNLSASRPQDRQFILSSKKLLLSDSGFYLCAWSEGSSGASRKYFGPGTRLTVT.

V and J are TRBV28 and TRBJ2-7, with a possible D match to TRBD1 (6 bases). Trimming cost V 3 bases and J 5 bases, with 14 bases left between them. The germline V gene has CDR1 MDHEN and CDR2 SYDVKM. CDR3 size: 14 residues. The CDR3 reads CASSFGWGRHEQYF. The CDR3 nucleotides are TGTGCCAGCAGTTTTGGATGGGGGCGGCACGAGCAGTACTTC.

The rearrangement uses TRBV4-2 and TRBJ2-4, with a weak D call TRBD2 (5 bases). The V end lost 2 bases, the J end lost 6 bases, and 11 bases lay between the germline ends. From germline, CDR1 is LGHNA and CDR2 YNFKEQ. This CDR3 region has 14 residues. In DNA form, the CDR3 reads TGTGCCAGCAGCCAAAGGAGCGGAATAAACATTCAGTACTTC. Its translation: CASSQRSGINIQYF.

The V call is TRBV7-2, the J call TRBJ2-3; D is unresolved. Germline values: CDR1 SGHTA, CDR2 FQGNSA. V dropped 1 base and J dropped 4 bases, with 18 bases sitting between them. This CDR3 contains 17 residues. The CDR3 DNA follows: TGTGCCAGCAGCTTAGGGGGTGGTCGTAGTAGGGCAGATACGCAGTATTTT. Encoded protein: CASSLGGGRSRADTQYF.

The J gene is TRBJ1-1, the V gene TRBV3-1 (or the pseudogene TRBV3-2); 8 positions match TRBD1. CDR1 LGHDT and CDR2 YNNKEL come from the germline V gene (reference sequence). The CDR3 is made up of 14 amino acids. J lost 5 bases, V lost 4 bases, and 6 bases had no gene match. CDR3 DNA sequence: TGTGCCAGCAGCCCCTGGACAGGGTTAACTGAAGCTTTCTTT. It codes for CASSPWTGLTEAFF.

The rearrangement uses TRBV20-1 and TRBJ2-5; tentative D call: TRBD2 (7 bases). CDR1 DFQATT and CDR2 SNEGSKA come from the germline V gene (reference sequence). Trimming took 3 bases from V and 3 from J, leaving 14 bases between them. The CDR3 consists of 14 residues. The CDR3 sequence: CSASGGGGEETQYF. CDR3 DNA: TGCAGTGCTAGTGGGGGGGGCGGCGAAGAGACCCAGTACTTC.

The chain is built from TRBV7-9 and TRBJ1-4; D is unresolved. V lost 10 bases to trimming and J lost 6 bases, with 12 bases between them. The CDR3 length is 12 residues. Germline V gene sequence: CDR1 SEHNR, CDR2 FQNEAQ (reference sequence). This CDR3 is CATRFKDEKLFF. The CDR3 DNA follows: TGTGCCACCAGATTTAAGGATGAAAAACTGTTTTTT.

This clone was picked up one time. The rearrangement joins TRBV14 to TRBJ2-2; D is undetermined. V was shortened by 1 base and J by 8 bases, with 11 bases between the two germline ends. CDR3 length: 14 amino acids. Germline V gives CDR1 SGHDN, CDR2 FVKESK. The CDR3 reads CASSQVLGSGELFF. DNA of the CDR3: TGTGCCAGCAGCCAAGTTTTGGGTTCGGGGGAGCTGTTTTTT.

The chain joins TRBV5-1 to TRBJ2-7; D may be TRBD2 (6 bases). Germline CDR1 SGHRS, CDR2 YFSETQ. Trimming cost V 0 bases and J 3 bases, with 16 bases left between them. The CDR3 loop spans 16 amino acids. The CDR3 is CASSLAVGGNFYEQYF. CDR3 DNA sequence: TGCGCCAGCAGCTTGGCTGTTGGCGGGAACTTCTACGAGCAGTACTTC.

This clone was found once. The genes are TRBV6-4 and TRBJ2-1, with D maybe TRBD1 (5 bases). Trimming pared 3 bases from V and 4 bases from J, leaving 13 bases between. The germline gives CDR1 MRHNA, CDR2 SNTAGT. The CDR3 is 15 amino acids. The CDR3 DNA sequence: TGTGCCAGCAGTGAAGGGCAGGGTACTTACAATGAGCAGTTCTTC. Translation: CASSEGQGTYNEQFF.

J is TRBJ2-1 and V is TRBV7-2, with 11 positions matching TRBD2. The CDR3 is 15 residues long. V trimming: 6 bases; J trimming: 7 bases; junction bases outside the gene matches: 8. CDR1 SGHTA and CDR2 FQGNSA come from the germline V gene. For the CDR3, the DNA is TGTGCCAGCAGAATAGCGGGAGGGTCTCGGAATGAGCAGTTCTTC. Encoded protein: CASRIAGGSRNEQFF.

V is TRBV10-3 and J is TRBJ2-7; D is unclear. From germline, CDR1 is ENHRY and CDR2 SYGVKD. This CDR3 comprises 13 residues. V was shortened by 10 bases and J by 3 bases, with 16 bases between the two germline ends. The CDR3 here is CATYSPLYYEQYF. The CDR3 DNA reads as TGTGCCACGTATAGCCCCCTCTACTACGAGCAGTACTTC.